This TCR beta chain was identified during a study of T-cell memory formation after mild COVID-19 (TCRdb year 2021). Regarding the complete study: TCR sequence clusters from the two donors were found to be largely donor specific. In a couple of donors, T-cell clones that expanded and contracted after mild COVID-19 were tracked by sequencing TCRalpha and TCRbeta repertoires over time. Two young, previously healthy adult volunteers made up the cohort, one male and one female. Beyond this particular receptor, the publication reports: SARS-CoV-2 specificity of the second-wave clones peaking on day 37 was not confirmed. Contracting CD4+ clones turned up mainly in the CM and EM memory subsets, whereas EMRA was where CD8+ clones were enriched. From day 15 to 85, contracting clones showed balanced CD4/CD8 phenotypes, whereas a second wave of clones that expanded from day 15 to 37 leaned towards CD4+. Some responding clones were detected in pre-infection memory, suggesting pre-existing cross-reactive memory T cells joined the SARS-CoV-2 response. Only a couple of mild cases were covered in the study, and larger cohorts including severe cases with pre-infection samples were considered necessary.

CDR1 MNHNY and CDR2 SVGAGI are derived from the germline V gene (reference sequence). The junction carries 20 bases between V and J, which are trimmed by 3 bases and 6 bases respectively. The CDR3 numbers 16 residues from cysteine through phenylalanine. The only DNA kept is the CDR3, 48 bases in frame from the first base. Comments on this clonotype: The antigen it binds to is not known. No clone much larger than this one lies a single base away; base qualities are absent.

The sequencer was an Illumina NovaSeq 6000. TCRalpha and TCRbeta cDNA libraries were constructed by 5'RACE with constant-segment primers, with sample barcodes and unique molecular identifiers being introduced. RNA was extracted from every sample with Trizol reagent. Libraries were amplified in two PCR steps, with a second sample barcode and Illumina TruSeq adapters added in the second step. Sequencing of libraries was performed on an Illumina NovaSeq with 2 x 150 bp paired-end reads. The authors' analysis ran thus. Demultiplexing of reads and collapsing into UMI-guided consensus sequences were performed with migec v1.2.7. Using mixcr v2.1.11, UMI consensuses were aligned to TRA and TRB V and J templates and then assembled into clonotypes. A clonotype was counted as expanded or contracted only if both edgeR and NoisET called the change significant, with noise models trained on biological replicates. For edgeR calls, a false discovery rate-adjusted p below 0.01 and a log2 fold-change threshold of 1 were applied. PCA with hierarchical clustering of max-normalized trajectories of the 1000 most abundant clonotypes was used as exploratory dynamics analysis. Separately sequenced CD4+ and CD8+ repertoires were used to assign the CD4 or CD8 phenotype of responding clones. The public reads were run again by TCRdb, first through fastp at Q25 and then through MiXCR, and only productive beta chains were kept. Every entry covers one CDR3 protein and lists the most common genes and DNA from its rows. These V and J calls originate from TCRdb's pipeline instead of the authors' own analysis. Recorded for this sample are roughly 580,000 distinct CDR3 sequences; over 15% of them occurred a single time. The leading ten clones occupy 12% of the sample.

Ficoll-Paque density gradient centrifugation was used to isolate PBMCs. Sequencing input: PBMCs or a T cell subset sorted from them (not recorded which). The sequence was collected from an adult woman who had mild COVID-19 (a few samples of this study predate the infection). The sample titles of this study are shuffled in the database, so cell type and time point are left out; the donor was told from shared clones. Recombination connected TRBV6-6 to TRBJ1-2, with the D gene not confidently named. The CDR3 here reads CASSYHPGTAVDGYTF. Read as DNA, the sequence is TGTGCCAGCAGTTATCACCCGGGCACAGCCGTTGATGGCTACACCTTC.